The sequence of this TCR beta chain was determined in a study of blood T cell repertoires in COVID-19. As for the study in general: Specimens from acute and convalescent COVID-19 originated in the United States, Italy and Spain. In each case, the material was cDNA or gDNA derived from T cells, B-cell-depleted T cells, or PBMCs.

This CDR3 spans 14 amino acids. V was cut by 0 bases and J by 3 bases, with 9 bases left in between. The germline V gene encodes CDR1 KGHSY and CDR2 FQNENV. Only one count was recorded for this clone. Original data processing: Cell counts per sample came from amplifying reference gene primers. Generated by immunoSEQ multiplex PCR, the TCRdb table keeps only in-frame clones and is missing some. V and J calls plus clone size are reproduced from that table; the DNA served to infer D and trimming. The sample consists of roughly 200,000 clones, about three quarters of them appearing once. Sample: peripheral blood. The chain recombines TRBV16 with TRBJ2-7, with D maybe TRBD2 (6 bases). The origin of this receptor is a woman in her seventies with acute or convalescent COVID-19. Written as DNA, the CDR3 is TGTGCCAGCAGCCAATCCGCCGGGAGCTACGAGCAGTACTTC. Translating it yields CASSQSAGSYEQYF.